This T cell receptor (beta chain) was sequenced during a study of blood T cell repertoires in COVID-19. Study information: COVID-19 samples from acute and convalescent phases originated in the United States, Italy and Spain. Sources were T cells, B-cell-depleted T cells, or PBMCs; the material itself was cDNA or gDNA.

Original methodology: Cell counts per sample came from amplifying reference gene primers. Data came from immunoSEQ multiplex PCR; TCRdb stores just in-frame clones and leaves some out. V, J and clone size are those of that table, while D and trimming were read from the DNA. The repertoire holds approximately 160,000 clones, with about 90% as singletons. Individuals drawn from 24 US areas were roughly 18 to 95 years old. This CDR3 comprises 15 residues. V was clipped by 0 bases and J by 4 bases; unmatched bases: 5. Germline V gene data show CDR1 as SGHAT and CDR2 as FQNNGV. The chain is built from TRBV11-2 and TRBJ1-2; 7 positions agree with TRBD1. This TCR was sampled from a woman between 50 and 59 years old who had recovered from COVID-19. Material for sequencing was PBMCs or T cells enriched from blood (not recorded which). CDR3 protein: CASSLDRQGAYGYTF. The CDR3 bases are TGTGCCAGCAGCTTAGATCGACAGGGCGCCTATGGCTACACCTTC.